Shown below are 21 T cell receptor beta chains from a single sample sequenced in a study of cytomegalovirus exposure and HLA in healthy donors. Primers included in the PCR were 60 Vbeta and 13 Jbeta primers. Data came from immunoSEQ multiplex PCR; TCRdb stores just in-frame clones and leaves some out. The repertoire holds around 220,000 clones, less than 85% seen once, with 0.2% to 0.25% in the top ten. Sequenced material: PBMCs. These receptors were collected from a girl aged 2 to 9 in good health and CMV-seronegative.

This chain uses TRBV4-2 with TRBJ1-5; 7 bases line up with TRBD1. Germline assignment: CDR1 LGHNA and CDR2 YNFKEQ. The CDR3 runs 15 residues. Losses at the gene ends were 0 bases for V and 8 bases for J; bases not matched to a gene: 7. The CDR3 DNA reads TGTGCCAGCAGCCAAGAGGACAGGTTCGAGGAGCCCCAGCATTTT. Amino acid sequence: CASSQEDRFEEPQHF.

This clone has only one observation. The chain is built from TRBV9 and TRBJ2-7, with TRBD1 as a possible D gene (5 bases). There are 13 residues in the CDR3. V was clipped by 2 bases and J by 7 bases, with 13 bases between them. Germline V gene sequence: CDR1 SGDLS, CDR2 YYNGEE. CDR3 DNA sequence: TGTGCCAGCAGCGTCACAGGACGTGGGGAGCAGTACTTC. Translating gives CASSVTGRGEQYF.

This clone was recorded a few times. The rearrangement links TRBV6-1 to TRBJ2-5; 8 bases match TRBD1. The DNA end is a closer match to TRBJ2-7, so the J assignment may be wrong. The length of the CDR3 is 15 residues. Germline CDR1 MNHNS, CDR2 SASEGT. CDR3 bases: TGTGCCAGCAGTGGCGGGACAGGAAACTCCTACGAGCAGTACTTC. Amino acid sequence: CASSGGTGNSYEQYF.

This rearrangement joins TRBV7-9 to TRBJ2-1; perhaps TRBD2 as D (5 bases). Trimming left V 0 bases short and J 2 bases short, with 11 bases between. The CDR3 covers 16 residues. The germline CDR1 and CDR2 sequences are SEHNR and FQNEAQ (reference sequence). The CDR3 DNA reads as TGTGCCAGCAGCTTAGCTAAAGCGGAGACCTACAATGAGCAGTTCTTC. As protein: CASSLAKAETYNEQFF. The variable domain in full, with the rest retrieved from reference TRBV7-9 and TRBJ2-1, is DTGVSQNPRHKITKRGQNVTFRCDPISEHNRLYWYRQTLGQGPEFLTYFQNEAQLEKSRLLSDRFSAERPKGSFSTLEIQRTEQGDSAMYLCASSLAKAETYNEQFFGPGTRLTVL.

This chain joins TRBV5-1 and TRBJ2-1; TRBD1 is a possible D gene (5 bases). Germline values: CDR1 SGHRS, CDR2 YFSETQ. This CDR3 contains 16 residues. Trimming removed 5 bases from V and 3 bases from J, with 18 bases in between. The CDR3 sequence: CASREQQVAFYNEQFF. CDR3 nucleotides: TGCGCCAGCAGAGAGCAACAGGTGGCCTTCTACAATGAGCAGTTCTTC. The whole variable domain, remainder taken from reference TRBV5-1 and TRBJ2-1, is KAGVTQTPRYLIKTRGQQVTLSCSPISGHRSVSWYQQTPGQGLQFLFEYFSETQRNKGNFPGRFSGRQFSNSRSEMNVSTLELGDSALYLCASREQQVAFYNEQFFGPGTRLTVL.

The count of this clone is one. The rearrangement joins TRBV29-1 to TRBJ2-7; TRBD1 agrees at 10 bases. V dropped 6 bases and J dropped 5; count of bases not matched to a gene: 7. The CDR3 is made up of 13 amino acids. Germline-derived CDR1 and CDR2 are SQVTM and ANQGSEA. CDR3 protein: CSVRGQGFHEQYF. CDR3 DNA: TGCAGCGTGAGGGGACAGGGGTTCCACGAGCAGTACTTC.

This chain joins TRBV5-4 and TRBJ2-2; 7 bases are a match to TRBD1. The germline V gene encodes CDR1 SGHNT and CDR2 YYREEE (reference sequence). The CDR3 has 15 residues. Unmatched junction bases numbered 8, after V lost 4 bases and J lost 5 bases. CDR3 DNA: TGTGCCAGCAGCGTACAGGGGCGGAGTACCGGGGAGCTGTTTTTT. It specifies CASSVQGRSTGELFF. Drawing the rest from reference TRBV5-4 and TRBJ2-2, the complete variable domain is ETGVTQSPTHLIKTRGQQVTLRCSSQSGHNTVSWYQQALGQGPQFIFQYYREEENGRGNFPPRFSGLQFPNYSSELNVNALELDDSALYLCASSVQGRSTGELFFGEGSRLTVL.

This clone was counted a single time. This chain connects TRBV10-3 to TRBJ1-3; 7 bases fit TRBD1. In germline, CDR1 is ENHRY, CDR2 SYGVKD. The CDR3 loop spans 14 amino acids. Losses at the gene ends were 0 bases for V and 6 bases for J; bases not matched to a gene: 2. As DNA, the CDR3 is TGTGCCATCAGTGAGTCAGGGGGCTCAAACACCATATATTTT. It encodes CAISESGGSNTIYF.

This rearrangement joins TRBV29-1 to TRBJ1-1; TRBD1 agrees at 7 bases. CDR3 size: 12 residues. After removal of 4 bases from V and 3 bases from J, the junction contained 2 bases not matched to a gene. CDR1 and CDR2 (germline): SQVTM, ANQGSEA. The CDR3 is CSVGDRDTEAFF. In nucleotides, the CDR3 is TGCAGCGTTGGAGACAGGGACACTGAAGCTTTCTTT. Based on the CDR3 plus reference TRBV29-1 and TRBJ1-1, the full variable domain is SAVISQKPSRDICQRGTSLTIQCQVDSQVTMMFWYRQQPGQSLTLIATANQGSEATYESGFVIDKFPISRPNLTFSTLTVSNMSPEDSSIYLCSVGDRDTEAFFGQGTRLTVV.

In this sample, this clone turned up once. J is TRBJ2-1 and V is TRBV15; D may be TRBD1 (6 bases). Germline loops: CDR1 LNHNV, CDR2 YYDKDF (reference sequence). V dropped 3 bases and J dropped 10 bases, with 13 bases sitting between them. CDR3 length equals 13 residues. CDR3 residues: CATSSRDNGEQFF. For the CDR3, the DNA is TGTGCCACCAGCAGCAGGGACAATGGGGAGCAGTTCTTC.

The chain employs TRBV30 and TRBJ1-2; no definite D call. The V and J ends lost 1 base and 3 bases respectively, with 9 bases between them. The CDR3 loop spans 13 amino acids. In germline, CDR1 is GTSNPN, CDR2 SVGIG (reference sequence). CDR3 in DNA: TGTGCCTGGAGTGAGCAGAGGCACTATGGCTACACCTTC. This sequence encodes CAWSEQRHYGYTF.

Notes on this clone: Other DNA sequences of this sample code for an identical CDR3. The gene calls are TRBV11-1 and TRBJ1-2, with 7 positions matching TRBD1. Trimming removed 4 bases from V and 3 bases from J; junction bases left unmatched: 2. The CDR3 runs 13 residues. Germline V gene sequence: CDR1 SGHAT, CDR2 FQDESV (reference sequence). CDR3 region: CASSSGTDYGYTF. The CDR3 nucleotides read TGTGCCAGCAGCTCCGGGACAGACTATGGCTACACCTTC.

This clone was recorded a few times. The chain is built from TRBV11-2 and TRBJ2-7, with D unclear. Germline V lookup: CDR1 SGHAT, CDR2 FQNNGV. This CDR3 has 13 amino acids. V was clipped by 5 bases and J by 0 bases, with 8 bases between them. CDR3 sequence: CASSLPGSYEQYF. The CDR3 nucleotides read TGTGCCAGCAGCCTTCCCGGCTCCTACGAGCAGTACTTC. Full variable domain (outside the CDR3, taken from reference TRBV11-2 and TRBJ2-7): EAGVAQSPRYKIIEKRQSVAFWCNPISGHATLYWYQQILGQGPKLLIQFQNNGVVDDSQLPKDRFSAERLKGVDSTLKIQPAKLEDSAVYLCASSLPGSYEQYFGPGTRLTVT.

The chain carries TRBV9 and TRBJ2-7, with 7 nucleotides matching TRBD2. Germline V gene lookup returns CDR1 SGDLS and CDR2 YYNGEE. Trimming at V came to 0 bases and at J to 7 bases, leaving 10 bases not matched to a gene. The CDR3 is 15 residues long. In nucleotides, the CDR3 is TGTGCCAGCAGCGTAGGGGCGGGAGCGCCGCGGGAGCAGTACTTC. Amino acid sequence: CASSVGAGAPREQYF.

The CDR3 bases are TGTGCCATCAGACCGACGACAGGGGTTGGCAGCGCAGATACGCAGTATTTT. This sequence encodes CAIRPTTGVGSADTQYF. V and J are TRBV10-3 and TRBJ2-3, with TRBD1 matching over 8 bases. V dropped 6 bases and J dropped 4; count of bases not matched to a gene: 15. The germline gives CDR1 ENHRY, CDR2 SYGVKD. The CDR3 consists of 17 residues.

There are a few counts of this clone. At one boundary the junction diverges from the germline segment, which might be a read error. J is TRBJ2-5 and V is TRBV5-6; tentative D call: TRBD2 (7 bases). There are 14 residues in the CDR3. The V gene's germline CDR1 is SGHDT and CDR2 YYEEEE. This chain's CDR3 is CASSLSSGGPPGDF. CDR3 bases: TGTGCCAGCAGCTTGTCTTCCGGGGGGCCCCCGGGCGACTTC. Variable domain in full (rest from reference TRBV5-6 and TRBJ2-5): DAGVTQSPTHLIKTRGQQVTLRCSPKSGHDTVSWYQQALGQGPQFIFQYYEEEERQRGNFPDRFSGHQFPNYSSELNVNALLLGDSALYLCASSLSSGGPPGDFGPGTRLLVL.

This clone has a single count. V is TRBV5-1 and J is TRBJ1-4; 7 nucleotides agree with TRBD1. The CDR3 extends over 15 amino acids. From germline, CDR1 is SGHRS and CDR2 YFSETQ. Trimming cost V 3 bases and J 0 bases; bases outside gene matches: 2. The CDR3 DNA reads TGCGCCAGCAGCTCGACAGGGTCAACTAATGAAAAACTGTTTTTT. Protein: CASSSTGSTNEKLFF. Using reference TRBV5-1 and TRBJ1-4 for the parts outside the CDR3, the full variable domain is KAGVTQTPRYLIKTRGQQVTLSCSPISGHRSVSWYQQTPGQGLQFLFEYFSETQRNKGNFPGRFSGRQFSNSRSEMNVSTLELGDSALYLCASSSTGSTNEKLFFGSGTQLSVL.

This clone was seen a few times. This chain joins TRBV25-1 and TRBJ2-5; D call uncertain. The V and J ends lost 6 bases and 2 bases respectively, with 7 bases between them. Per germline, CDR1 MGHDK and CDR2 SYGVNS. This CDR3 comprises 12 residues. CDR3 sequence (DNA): TGTGCCAGCAGCCCAGGACAAGAGACCCAGTACTTC. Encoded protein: CASSPGQETQYF.

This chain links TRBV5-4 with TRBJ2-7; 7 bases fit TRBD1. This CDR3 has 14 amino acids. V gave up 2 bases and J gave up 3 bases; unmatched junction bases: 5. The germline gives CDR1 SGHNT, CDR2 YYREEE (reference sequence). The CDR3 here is CASSLRGQVYEQYF. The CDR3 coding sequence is TGTGCCAGCAGCTTAAGAGGACAGGTCTACGAGCAGTACTTC.

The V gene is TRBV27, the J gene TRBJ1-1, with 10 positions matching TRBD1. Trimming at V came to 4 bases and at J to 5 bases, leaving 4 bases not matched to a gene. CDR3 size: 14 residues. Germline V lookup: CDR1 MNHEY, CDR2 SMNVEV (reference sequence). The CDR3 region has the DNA TGTGCCAGCAGTTGGACAGGGGGGGGGACTGAAGCTTTCTTT. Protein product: CASSWTGGGTEAFF.

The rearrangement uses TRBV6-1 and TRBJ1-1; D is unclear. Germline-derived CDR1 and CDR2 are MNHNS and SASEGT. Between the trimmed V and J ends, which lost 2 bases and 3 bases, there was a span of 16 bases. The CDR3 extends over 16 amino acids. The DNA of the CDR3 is TGTGCCAGCAGTGAACTGGGCACCCAGTGGCACACTGAAGCTTTCTTT. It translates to CASSELGTQWHTEAFF.